This TCR beta chain emerged from a study of neurological immune-mediated disorders. MiXCR, run by TCRdb on the 5' RACE reads, gives a single entry per CDR3 protein. The data contain 65,000 to 95,000 distinct CDR3 sequences, about 5.2% of them singletons. The table lists this clonotype with many counts. Germline CDR1 and CDR2: DFQATT and SNEGSKA (reference sequence). CDR3 size: 13 residues. Trimming removed 1 base at V and 4 bases at J, with 9 bases between. The receptor comes from a woman aged 30 to 39 with multiple sclerosis. The material sequenced was PBMCs. This rearrangement joins TRBV20-1 to TRBJ2-3; possibly TRBD1 for D (5 bases). The CDR3 sequence: CSARAQGPDTQYF. Written as DNA, the CDR3 is TGCAGTGCTAGAGCCCAGGGTCCAGATACGCAGTATTTT.